The rows below give T cell receptor beta chains drawn from one sample of a study of T cell responses to AZD1222 COVID-19 vaccine. The data were produced by immunoSEQ multiplex PCR, yet TCRdb's version contains in-frame clones alone and is incomplete. The data show over 95,000 clones, roughly 90% seen once. Specimen: peripheral blood, collected on day 0 of AZD1222 vaccination. The receptor set was obtained from an adult in good health. Each CDR3 is given with its conserved first and last residue. D genes are given only for firm matches. The listing skips clone size in some rows; elsewhere it reads once, few, many or a size class.

clone_size d_call j_call cdr3_length v_call cdr3_aa cdr3_nt
NA TRBD1 TRBJ1-2 16 TRBV27 CASSFVRDRSTYGYTF TGTGCCAGCAGTTTTGTTAGGGACAGAAGCACCTATGGCTACACCTTC
NA NA TRBJ1-5 15 TRBV2 CASSGVGELGQPQHF TGTGCCAGCAGTGGAGTAGGGGAGCTTGGTCAGCCCCAGCATTTT
NA TRBD1 TRBJ2-2 18 TRBV28 CASSSRAGTGANTGELFF TGTGCCAGCAGTTCCCGGGCCGGGACAGGGGCGAACACCGGGGAGCTGTTTTTT
NA TRBD1 TRBJ1-5 15 TRBV27 CASSPRTGATQPQHF TGTGCCAGCAGTCCACGGACAGGGGCCACTCAGCCCCAGCATTTT
NA TRBD1 TRBJ2-3 18 TRBV24-1 CATSDLQNRDRGRGTQYF TGTGCCACCAGTGATTTACAAAACCGGGACAGGGGGCGAGGGACGCAGTATTTT
NA TRBD2 TRBJ2-2 17 TRBV9 CASSVVAGGTYTGELFF TGTGCCAGCAGCGTAGTAGCGGGAGGGACGTACACCGGGGAGCTGTTTTTT
NA TRBD1 TRBJ2-7 15 TRBV15 CATSRDTGGPYEQYF TGTGCCACCAGCAGAGATACAGGGGGCCCCTACGAGCAGTACTTC
NA NA TRBJ2-1 17 TRBV18 CASSPIPGPKSLHEQFF TGTGCCAGCTCACCTATCCCTGGGCCTAAGTCCCTCCATGAGCAGTTCTTC
NA NA TRBJ2-7 14 TRBV3-1/TRBV3-2 CASSKLAIQKSTYF TGTGCCAGCAGCAAACTAGCTATACAGAAATCCACGTACTTC
NA NA TRBJ1-4 15 TRBV5-6 CASSRLGTKNEKLFF TGTGCCAGCAGCCGCTTAGGGACGAAAAATGAAAAACTGTTTTTT
once NA TRBJ1-5 16 TRBV5-1 CASSLEGPYFNQPQHF TGCGCCAGCAGCTTGGAGGGGCCCTATTTTAATCAGCCCCAGCATTTT
NA TRBD2 TRBJ2-2 14 TRBV19 CASSLAGGAGELFF TGTGCCAGTAGTTTAGCGGGAGGGGCCGGGGAGCTGTTTTTT
NA NA TRBJ2-7 15 TRBV27 CASSFGQSISYEQYF TGTGCCAGCAGTTTTGGACAGTCTATCTCCTACGAGCAGTACTTC
NA TRBD1 TRBJ2-7 13 TRBV30 CAWSGQGAREQYF TGTGCCTGGAGTGGACAGGGGGCTAGGGAGCAGTACTTC
NA NA TRBJ2-5 11 TRBV6-4 CASTGEETQYF TGTGCCAGCACAGGGGAAGAGACCCAGTACTTC
NA NA TRBJ1-1 15 TRBV27 CASSLFYLGGTEAFF TGTGCCAGCAGTTTGTTTTATTTAGGAGGGACTGAAGCTTTCTTT
NA NA TRBJ2-2 14 TRBV6-2/TRBV6-3 CASSLWGYTGELFF TGTGCCAGCAGCCTCTGGGGCTACACCGGGGAGCTGTTTTTT
once NA TRBJ1-1 14 TRBV10-3 CAISEGRTNDEAFF TGTGCCATCAGTGAAGGGCGAACAAACGATGAAGCTTTCTTT
NA TRBD1 TRBJ1-2 14 TRBV5-1 CASSPGQGGDGYTF TGCGCCAGCAGCCCTGGACAGGGAGGGGATGGCTACACCTTC
NA NA TRBJ2-7 16 TRBV7-2 CASSLAPGAGSYEQYF TGTGCCAGCAGCTTAGCTCCAGGGGCTGGCTCCTACGAGCAGTACTTC
NA TRBD1 TRBJ2-2 13 TRBV7-9 CASSPQGTGELFF TGTGCCAGCAGCCCACAGGGGACCGGGGAGCTGTTTTTT
NA NA TRBJ1-6 14 TRBV28 CASRPDSSPSPLHF TGTGCCAGCAGACCTGACAGTTCACCTTCACCCCTCCACTTT
NA TRBD2 TRBJ2-5 14 TRBV14 CASSPIGGSETQYF TGTGCCAGCAGCCCTATCGGCGGGAGTGAGACCCAGTACTTC
once NA TRBJ2-1 13 TRBV29-1 CSVLWSPYNEQFF TGCAGCGTTTTGTGGTCCCCCTACAATGAGCAGTTCTTC
once NA TRBJ2-3 11 TRBV2 CASSSRDTQYF TGTGCCAGCAGTAGCAGGGATACGCAGTATTTT
NA NA TRBJ2-3 12 TRBV18 CASSPIRDTQYF TGTGCCAGCTCACCAATAAGAGATACGCAGTATTTT
NA NA TRBJ2-7 15 TRBV12-5 CASGPTSPGPYEQYF TGTGCTAGTGGCCCTACATCTCCCGGGCCCTACGAGCAGTACTTC
NA NA TRBJ2-1 13 TRBV11-2 CASSSKQFNEQFF TGTGCCAGCAGCTCGAAACAGTTCAATGAGCAGTTCTTC
NA NA TRBJ1-2 13 TRBV2 CASVRGALDGYTF TGTGCCAGCGTACGGGGGGCGCTCGATGGCTACACCTTC
NA TRBD1 TRBJ1-3 16 TRBV5-1 CASSLEPGGIGNTIYF TGCGCCAGCAGCTTGGAGCCAGGGGGTATAGGAAACACCATATATTTT
NA TRBD2 TRBJ2-2 13 TRBV3-1/TRBV3-2 CASSQVAGGELFF TGTGCCAGCAGCCAGGTAGCGGGCGGGGAGCTGTTTTTT
NA TRBD1 TRBJ2-2 14 TRBV5-1 CASSWTGPTGELFF TGCGCCAGCAGCTGGACAGGGCCCACCGGGGAGCTGTTTTTT
once NA TRBJ1-2 14 TRBV27 CASRRDGINYGYTF TGTGCCAGCCGCCGGGACGGGATAAACTATGGCTACACCTTC
NA NA TRBJ1-4 13 TRBV5-6 CASSWVGGEKLFF TGTGCCAGCAGCTGGGTAGGTGGGGAAAAACTGTTTTTT
NA NA TRBJ1-1 15 TRBV15 CATSRERQLNTEAFF TGTGCCACCAGTCGAGAGAGACAGTTGAACACTGAAGCTTTCTTT
NA NA TRBJ2-5 13 TRBV10-3 CAISPGNGETQYF TGTGCCATCAGTCCGGGAAATGGGGAGACCCAGTACTTC
once TRBD2 TRBJ2-7 14 TRBV27 CASSKLAGVYEQYF TGTGCCAGCAGTAAACTAGCGGGAGTCTACGAGCAGTACTTC
NA NA TRBJ1-5 15 TRBV4-2 CASSLTPGGNQPQHF TGTGCCAGCAGCCTCACCCCCGGGGGCAATCAGCCCCAGCATTTT
NA NA TRBJ1-2 16 TRBV5-1 CASSLAFPGPVNGYTF TGCGCCAGCAGCTTGGCGTTTCCAGGGCCGGTCAATGGCTACACCTTC
NA TRBD1 TRBJ2-1 12 TRBV29-1 CSARTGINEQFF TGCAGCGCGCGGACAGGAATCAATGAGCAGTTCTTC
NA NA TRBJ2-2 15 TRBV5-1 CASSEYRVSTGELFF TGCGCCAGCAGCGAATACAGGGTTTCAACCGGGGAGCTGTTTTTT
NA NA TRBJ1-2 14 TRBV7-3 CASSSDSSNYGYTF TGTGCCAGCAGCTCGGACAGTAGTAACTATGGCTACACCTTC
NA TRBD1 TRBJ1-6 16 TRBV7-2 CASSFRPGQGYSPLHF TGTGCCAGCAGCTTCCGGCCGGGACAGGGGTATTCACCCCTCCACTTT
NA TRBD2 TRBJ2-1 18 TRBV6-1 CASSDWTSGGSSYNEQFF TGTGCCAGCAGTGACTGGACTAGCGGGGGGAGCTCCTACAATGAGCAGTTCTTC
once TRBD2 TRBJ2-3 18 TRBV4-2 CASSLGLAGGPSTDTQYF TGTGCCAGCAGCCTCGGACTAGCGGGAGGGCCTAGCACAGATACGCAGTATTTT
NA TRBD1 TRBJ2-7 15 TRBV6-5 CASRNPRDSPYEQYF TGTGCCAGCAGGAACCCCCGGGACAGTCCCTACGAGCAGTACTTC
NA NA TRBJ1-5 15 TRBV19 CASSTEGWVSQPQHF TGTGCCAGTAGTACCGAGGGGTGGGTCAGCCAGCCCCAGCATTTT
NA TRBD1 TRBJ1-2 15 TRBV5-1 CASSSLTGSDYGYTF TGCGCCAGCAGCTCACTGACAGGGAGCGACTATGGCTACACCTTC
NA TRBD2 TRBJ2-7 16 TRBV5-1 CATSGASGRANYEQYF TGCGCCACCTCCGGGGCTAGCGGGAGGGCCAACTACGAGCAGTACTTC
NA TRBD1 TRBJ2-7 14 TRBV5-4 CASRRQGGSYEQYF TGTGCCAGCAGGAGACAGGGTGGCTCCTACGAGCAGTACTTC
once NA TRBJ1-2 13 TRBV5-1 CASSQDGNYGYTF TGCGCCAGCAGTCAGGACGGGAACTATGGCTACACCTTC
few NA TRBJ1-1 14 TRBV15 CATSRNRVGTEAFF TGTGCCACCAGCAGGAACAGGGTAGGCACTGAAGCTTTCTTT
once TRBD2 TRBJ2-2 19 TRBV14 CASSQDLLSGGGNTGELFF TGTGCCAGCAGCCAAGATCTTCTGTCTGGCGGGGGGAACACCGGGGAGCTGTTTTTT
NA NA TRBJ1-6 14 TRBV9 CASSVRGGNSPLHF TGTGCCAGCAGCGTAAGGGGCGGCAATTCACCCCTCCACTTT
NA TRBD1 TRBJ2-7 15 TRBV28 CASSSPGTGVRKQYF TGTGCCAGCAGTTCGCCGGGGACAGGGGTTCGGAAGCAGTACTTC
NA NA TRBJ1-1 14 TRBV28 CASTLGPGETEAFF TGTGCCAGCACCTTGGGGCCAGGGGAGACTGAAGCTTTCTTT
NA NA TRBJ1-5 14 TRBV5-1 CASSPDSLSQPQHF TGCGCCAGCAGCCCGGACAGTCTAAGCCAGCCCCAGCATTTT
NA TRBD1 TRBJ2-2 17 TRBV19 CASSGVPGQVNTGELFF TGTGCCAGTAGTGGGGTCCCAGGACAGGTTAACACCGGGGAGCTGTTTTTT
NA NA TRBJ1-2 15 TRBV15 CATSRETGTNYGYTF TGTGCCACCAGCAGAGAGACAGGTACTAACTATGGCTACACCTTC